The 23 T cell receptor beta chains listed next were all sequenced from one sample in a study of shared clonotypes between healthy human individuals. CD45RO-negative, CCR7-positively selected cells formed the naive CD8 fraction, excluding terminally differentiated effector memory CD45RA+ cells. TCRdb's table, derived via immunoSEQ multiplex PCR, lists solely in-frame clones and lacks some. The data show about 2 million clones, about 94% seen once. The specimen was naive CD8+ T cells sorted from blood. These receptors came from a young man in good health.

V and J are TRBV13 and TRBJ2-3, with 15 bases matching TRBD2. Germline V lookup: CDR1 PRHDT, CDR2 FYEKMQ (reference sequence). V was clipped by 5 bases and J by 4 bases; unmatched bases: 13. CDR3 length equals 19 residues. The CDR3 DNA reads as TGTGCCAGCAGCAACGGACTAGCGGGAGGGCCAGCTGAGTCAGATACGCAGTATTTT. This codes for CASSNGLAGGPAESDTQYF.

This rearrangement joins TRBV5-1 to TRBJ2-1; 10 nucleotides align to TRBD1. The germline V gene encodes CDR1 SGHRS and CDR2 YFSETQ. CDR3 length equals 15 residues. V was clipped by 2 bases and J by 8 bases; unmatched bases: 7. The CDR3 protein is CASSFRTGGGDEQFF. CDR3 sequence (DNA): TGCGCCAGCAGCTTCAGGACAGGGGGAGGGGATGAGCAGTTCTTC.

This chain joins TRBV9 and TRBJ1-2, with D unresolved. Deletions cut 3 bases from V and 5 bases from J, with 11 bases between. Germline CDR1 and CDR2: SGDLS and YYNGEE. There are 13 residues in the CDR3. Written as DNA, the CDR3 is TGTGCCAGCAGCGGTCTCAGTGGGTATGGCTACACCTTC. Translated, it gives CASSGLSGYGYTF.

This clone was seen once. The same CDR3 can be traced to other DNA sequences in this sample. The genes are TRBV11-2 and TRBJ2-7; D is unclear. Germline CDR1 SGHAT, CDR2 FQNNGV. Between the trimmed V and J ends, which lost 1 base and 3 bases, there was a span of 7 bases. This CDR3 is 13 amino acids long. DNA of the CDR3: TGTGCCAGCAGCTTAGGACGGAACTACGAGCAGTACTTC. It translates to CASSLGRNYEQYF.

The chain joins TRBV7-3 to TRBJ2-5, with 14 bases aligning to TRBD2. V lost 4 bases and J lost 4; bases outside the gene matches: 5. This CDR3 has 16 residues. CDR1 SGHTA and CDR2 FQGTGA come from the germline V gene. CDR3 sequence: CASSSGTSGGPETQYF. The CDR3 DNA reads TGTGCCAGCAGCTCTGGGACTAGCGGGGGACCAGAGACCCAGTACTTC.

The chain combines TRBV27 with TRBJ2-7; possibly TRBD2 for D (6 bases). The length of the CDR3 is 16 residues. Trimming shortened V by 5 bases and J by 6 bases, and 23 bases separated the two germline ends. CDR1 and CDR2 from the germline V gene are MNHEY and SMNVEV (reference sequence). In DNA form, the CDR3 reads TGTGCCAGCAGTGCTCGAGAATCCGGGAGAGCACGCGAGCAGTACTTC. Amino acid sequence: CASSARESGRAREQYF.

The V call is TRBV6-5, the J call TRBJ1-2; no clear D. The CDR3 runs 14 residues. Trimming removed 5 bases at V and 5 bases at J, with 15 bases between. Germline CDR1 is MNHEY and CDR2 is SVGAGI. CDR3 amino acids: CASSTPGNQYGYTF. Here the CDR3 DNA reads TGTGCCAGCAGTACCCCCGGGAACCAATATGGCTACACCTTC.

Concerning this clone itself: Other DNA sequences in this sample translate to the same CDR3. This sequence joins TRBV11-2 and TRBJ2-1, with TRBD2 identical over 9 bases. This CDR3 has 13 amino acids. V trimming: 3 bases; J trimming: 10 bases; junction bases outside the gene matches: 4. Germline CDR1 SGHAT, CDR2 FQNNGV. CDR3 residues: CASSLAGGREQFF. The CDR3 nucleotides are TGTGCCAGCAGCTTGGCGGGAGGGCGCGAGCAGTTCTTC.

The chain is built from TRBV30 and TRBJ2-3; D not certain. Germline V lookup: CDR1 GTSNPN, CDR2 SVGIG (reference sequence). V was cut by 4 bases and J by 2 bases, with 13 bases left in between. This CDR3 is 14 amino acids long. In DNA, the CDR3 is TGTGCCTGGAACGAGGTCCAAACCACAGATACGCAGTATTTT. Amino acid sequence: CAWNEVQTTDTQYF.

The chain uses TRBV13 and TRBJ2-7; 7 bases map to TRBD2. The length of the CDR3 is 17 residues. Trimming removed 5 bases from V and 2 bases from J; junction bases left unmatched: 15. The germline gives CDR1 PRHDT, CDR2 FYEKMQ (reference sequence). This CDR3 reads CASSQRLTSPNAYEQYF. The CDR3 DNA is TGTGCCAGCAGCCAAAGACTGACTAGCCCGAACGCCTACGAGCAGTACTTC.

The CDR3: CASSGTRTGELFF. DNA for the CDR3: TGTGCCAGCAGCGGGACTAGGACCGGGGAGCTGTTTTTT. The rearrangement links TRBV9 to TRBJ2-2, with 7 bases aligning to TRBD2. Germline V gene sequence: CDR1 SGDLS, CDR2 YYNGEE. The CDR3 loop spans 13 amino acids. J lost 5 bases, V lost 3 bases, and 1 base had no gene match.

V gene TRBV6-5 combines with J gene TRBJ2-3, with D hard to call. This CDR3 is 12 amino acids long. V dropped 6 bases and J dropped 6 bases, with 10 bases sitting between them. The V gene's germline CDR1 is MNHEY and CDR2 SVGAGI. In nucleotides, the CDR3 is TGTGCCAGCAGCCAAAATGCGGATACGCAGTATTTT. It is translated as CASSQNADTQYF.

The chain links TRBV9 to TRBJ2-1, with 10 bases aligning to TRBD2. The CDR3 spans 15 residues. Germline values: CDR1 SGDLS, CDR2 YYNGEE. The junction had 6 bases not matched to a gene; V was cut back by 3 bases and J by 6 bases. The CDR3 sequence is CASSASGRAINEQFF. Written as DNA, the CDR3 is TGTGCCAGCAGCGCCAGCGGGAGGGCCATCAATGAGCAGTTCTTC. The variable domain in full, completed from reference TRBV9 and TRBJ2-1, reads DSGVTQTPKHLITATGQRVTLRCSPRSGDLSVYWYQQSLDQGLQFLIQYYNGEERAKGNILERFSAQQFPDLHSELNLSSLELGDSALYFCASSASGRAINEQFFGPGTRLTVL.

CDR3 DNA: TGTGCCAGCAGCTTTCCATCCGGGGAGCTGTTTTTT. It encodes CASSFPSGELFF. This chain connects TRBV7-6 to TRBJ2-2; D is undetermined. The CDR3 spans 12 residues. CDR1 is SGHVS and CDR2 is FNYEAQ in the germline V gene. V was pared by 3 bases and J by 6 bases, with 5 bases between.

The V and J genes are TRBV30 and TRBJ1-1; perhaps TRBD1 as D (5 bases). Trimming took off 5 bases at V and 0 bases at J, with 10 bases between the two ends. CDR3 size: 13 residues. Germline CDR1 reads GTSNPN; CDR2 reads SVGIG (reference sequence). CDR3 nucleotide sequence: TGTGCCTGGGACAGCTCCATGAACACTGAAGCTTTCTTT. This gives the protein CAWDSSMNTEAFF.

As to this clone: Different DNA sequences within this sample yield the same CDR3. The gene calls are TRBV9 and TRBJ2-2; unclear D gene. The CDR3 is made up of 13 amino acids. Trimming took 0 bases from V and 5 from J, leaving 5 bases between them. Germline-derived CDR1 and CDR2 are SGDLS and YYNGEE. Here the CDR3 reads CASSVVGTGELFF. CDR3 in DNA: TGTGCCAGCAGCGTAGTGGGGACCGGGGAGCTGTTTTTT.

This chain links TRBV2 with TRBJ1-1; tentative D call: TRBD1 (6 bases). The CDR3 has 12 residues. In germline, CDR1 is SNHLY, CDR2 FYNNEI. Trimming removed 5 bases at V and 6 bases at J, with 10 bases between. This CDR3 is CASSTGSPEAFF. The CDR3 DNA reads TGTGCCAGCAGTACAGGGTCGCCTGAAGCTTTCTTT.

In this sample, this clone turned up once. The gene calls are TRBV19 and TRBJ1-1; maybe TRBD1 (5 bases). This CDR3 region has 15 residues. The germline CDR1 and CDR2 sequences are LNHDA and SQIVND (reference sequence). Trimming cost V 4 bases and J 0 bases, with 12 bases left between them. The CDR3, as DNA: TGTGCCAGTAGTAACCCAGGGCCGCTGAACACTGAAGCTTTCTTT. This encodes CASSNPGPLNTEAFF.

The rearrangement joins TRBV5-6 to TRBJ2-7; the match to TRBD1 covers 7 bases. V shed 1 base and J 10 bases; nucleotides not matched to a gene: 11. This CDR3 spans 14 amino acids. Germline assignment: CDR1 SGHDT and CDR2 YYEEEE. CDR3 region: CASSLIRDSYDQYF. CDR3 sequence (DNA): TGTGCCAGCAGCTTGATCCGGGACAGCTATGATCAGTACTTC.

The V gene is TRBV6-5, the J gene TRBJ1-5; D gene ambiguous. This CDR3 region has 15 residues. The germline V and J ends were trimmed by 2 bases and 3 bases, with 11 bases remaining between them. CDR1 is MNHEY and CDR2 is SVGAGI in the germline V gene. The CDR3 DNA sequence: TGTGCCAGCAGTTACGAGCCGGGGTCCAATCAGCCCCAGCATTTT. It yields the protein CASSYEPGSNQPQHF.

The chain has TRBV5-6 and TRBJ2-7; D is ambiguous. CDR3 length equals 15 residues. The germline V gene encodes CDR1 SGHDT and CDR2 YYEEEE. Trimming cost V 0 bases and J 2 bases, with 12 bases left between them. CDR3 bases: TGTGCCAGCAGCTTGGACACAAACTACCCCTACGAGCAGTACTTC. Amino acid sequence: CASSLDTNYPYEQYF. The full variable domain, completed using reference TRBV5-6 and TRBJ2-7, is DAGVTQSPTHLIKTRGQQVTLRCSPKSGHDTVSWYQQALGQGPQFIFQYYEEEERQRGNFPDRFSGHQFPNYSSELNVNALLLGDSALYLCASSLDTNYPYEQYFGPGTRLTVT.

The chain has TRBV19 and TRBJ2-2; D possibly corresponds to TRBD2 (6 bases). The V gene's germline CDR1 is LNHDA and CDR2 SQIVND (reference sequence). The CDR3 spans 15 residues. V was shortened by 3 bases and J by 4 bases, with 12 bases between the two germline ends. DNA for the CDR3: TGTGCCAGTAGTATTGAAGCGGGCAGCACCGGGGAGCTGTTTTTT. The encoded protein is CASSIEAGSTGELFF.

The J gene is TRBJ1-2, the V gene TRBV25-1, with a possible D match to TRBD1 (5 bases). Germline lookup yields CDR1 MGHDK and CDR2 SYGVNS. The CDR3 has 12 residues. Trimming took off 4 bases at V and 8 bases at J, with 11 bases between the two ends. The CDR3 reads CASSGGPLGYTF. CDR3 sequence (DNA): TGTGCCAGCAGTGGGGGCCCCCTGGGCTACACCTTC.